The present TCR beta chain was sequenced within a study of T cell responses to AZD1222 COVID-19 vaccine. Study as a whole: Second doses were pooled across both intervals (about 4 or about 12 weeks).

The V gene lost 5 bases and the J gene lost 0 bases, with 8 bases spanning the gap. Germline CDR1 reads SEHNR; CDR2 reads FQNEAQ (reference sequence). CDR3 length: 14 amino acids. Whole-study results and caveats: Unmutated variant regions reportedly attract nearly half of all spike-specific TCRs.

As concerns this clone: What it recognizes is unknown.

Using immunoSEQ multiplex PCR, the repertoire was profiled, and TCRdb retains in-frame clones only, with some absent. This sample has roughly 130,000 clones, with about 88% found just once. The starting material was peripheral blood, obtained on day 0 of AZD1222 vaccination. The V gene is TRBV7-9, the J gene TRBJ1-5; D is uncertain. The sequence was collected from an adult in good health. The CDR3 is CASSPPHSNQPQHF. Written as DNA, the CDR3 is TGTGCCAGCAGCCCCCCCCATAGCAATCAGCCCCAGCATTTT.